These T cell receptor beta chains were read from a single sample in a study of blood T cells in healthy people across ages. TCRdb re-called the 5' RACE reads through MiXCR, storing one row per CDR3 protein. Among 890,000 or so distinct CDR3 sequences listed, about 62% were seen once. Sequenced sample: blood. Receptors originate from a man aged 30 to 45 in good health. Each CDR3 is given without its conserved first and last residue. Fields, in order: V gene, CDR3 length, CDR3 protein.

v_gene: TRBV7-2
len: 13
CDR3aa: ASTATGALGGALH

v_gene: TRBV29-1
len: 14
CDR3aa: SVGSLTFSGANVLT

v_gene: TRBV20-1
len: 12
CDR3aa: SASRRGDYNEQF

v_gene: TRBV5-6
len: 11
CDR3aa: ASSLGSNEKLF

v_gene: TRBV7-9
len: 10
CDR3aa: ASSFGGEKLF

v_gene: TRBV9
len: 11
CDR3aa: ASSEPSNNEQF

v_gene: TRBV9
len: 12
CDR3aa: ASSVAGLQETQY

v_gene: TRBV7-2
len: 11
CDR3aa: ASSSTPSREQY

v_gene: TRBV7-3
len: 12
CDR3aa: ASSLIPGEGEQY

v_gene: TRBV27
len: 13
CDR3aa: ASSLTGGNNYGYT

v_gene: TRBV6-6
len: 10
CDR3aa: ASRVLASEQF

v_gene: TRBV27
len: 12
CDR3aa: ASSFVLDTDTQY

v_gene: TRBV4-3
len: 15
CDR3aa: ASSQGWAGRGNNEQF

v_gene: TRBV29-1
len: 14
CDR3aa: SVAGTESSGANVLT

v_gene: TRBV24-1
len: 12
CDR3aa: ATSDFGQYNEQF

v_gene: TRBV3-1
len: 14
CDR3aa: ASSQDFGLRGSPLH

v_gene: TRBV9
len: 12
CDR3aa: ASSERTGDNEQF